This section outlines one T cell receptor beta chain sequence together with its context. Its target is unknown. CDR1 is SGHAT and CDR2 is FQNNGV in the germline V gene. This CDR3 is 15 amino acids long. J lost 7 bases, V lost 6 bases, and 13 bases had no gene match. This table comes from immunoSEQ multiplex PCR, and its TCRdb copy is limited to in-frame clones, with some not included. The profile covers 78,000 or so clones, with 92% appearing a single time and about 9.1% taken by the ten largest. This specimen comes from a study of OX40 agonist ivuxolimab in advanced cancers. Turning to the study itself: The diagnoses of dose-escalation patients were hepatocellular carcinoma, melanoma, renal cell or head and neck cancer.

The study, taken as a whole, reports: Clonal expansion by week 6 occurred in CD4+ and CD8+ blood T cells (at 0.1 to 3.0 mg/kg). Among the lowest peripheral clonal expansion occurred in 0.1-3.0 mg/kg partial responders.

The sequence derives from an adult with an advanced solid tumor such as melanoma, head and neck, liver or kidney cancer. V usage is TRBV11-2 and J usage is TRBJ2-7; 9 bases map to TRBD1. The material sequenced was CD4+ or CD8+ T cells sorted from blood, taken in a trial of the OX40 agonist ivuxolimab. CDR3 region: CASRSQGQGLGEQYF. The CDR3 bases are TGTGCCAGCAGGTCTCAGGGACAGGGATTGGGAGAGCAGTACTTC.